This T cell receptor (beta chain) was recovered during a study of control samples from healthy donors and cancer patients. The table lists this clone with a count of one. Sequencing used immunoSEQ multiplex PCR; TCRdb keeps in-frame clones, though not all of them. The table lists about 75,000 clones, 84% of them singletons. After removal of 3 bases from V and 3 bases from J, the junction contained 5 bases not matched to a gene. The CDR3 length is 14 residues. Per the germline V gene, CDR1 is MNHEY and CDR2 is SMNVEV (reference sequence). The sequence was collected from a man in his fifties in good health. The chain combines TRBV27 with TRBJ2-7; 7 bases line up with TRBD2. Sequencing used blood. The CDR3 DNA follows: TGTGCCAGCAGTTTGGGGGGGACTTACTACGAGCAGTACTTC. It translates to CASSLGGTYYEQYF.